One and the same sample provided the 9 T cell receptor beta chains below, sequenced in a study of response to subunit inactivated influenza vaccine. TCRdb reprocessed the RT-PCR reads with MiXCR, giving one entry per CDR3 protein. The sample comprises about 780,000 distinct CDR3 sequences, 15% to 20% of which are singletons, and under 13% rests with the top ten. Sequences were derived from PBMCs from blood, sampled less than 6 days after vaccination. Receptors originate from a man aged 50 to 59 who received an inactivated influenza vaccine.

The J gene is TRBJ2-5, the V gene TRBV20-1; 13 bases map to TRBD2. Trimming cost V 8 bases and J 5 bases; bases outside gene matches: 11. The CDR3 has 15 amino acids. The V gene's germline CDR1 is DFQATT and CDR2 SNEGSKA (reference sequence). Here the CDR3 reads CSSWTSGSNRETQYF. CDR3 bases: TGCAGTTCGTGGACTAGCGGGAGTAATAGGGAGACCCAGTACTTC.

This clonotype came up many times. J is TRBJ2-3 and V is TRBV12-3 or TRBV12-4; D is unresolved. The CDR3 runs 12 residues. V was trimmed by 6 bases and J by 6 bases, leaving 10 bases between them. The CDR3 DNA follows: TGTGCCAGCAGCTGGGCGGTGGATACGCAGTATTTT. Translating it yields CASSWAVDTQYF.

CDR3 nucleotide sequence: TGTGCCATCGCCGACAGGGGAGAAGAGACCCAGTACTTC. This gives the protein CAIADRGEETQYF. The chain couples TRBV10-3 to TRBJ2-5; 8 nucleotides line up with TRBD1. V dropped 8 bases and J dropped 3; count of bases not matched to a gene: 5. Germline values: CDR1 ENHRY, CDR2 SYGVKD. The CDR3 loop spans 13 amino acids.

The chain is built from TRBV6-1 and TRBJ2-3, with D perhaps TRBD2 (6 bases). Germline-derived CDR1 and CDR2 are MNHNS and SASEGT. Deletions cut 11 bases from V and 1 base from J, with 16 bases between. The CDR3 is 14 amino acids. The CDR3 DNA reads TGTGCCGGGGGGACTCGGTCGGGCACAGATACGCAGTATTTT. It codes for CAGGTRSGTDTQYF.

This clonotype has just a few counts. The chain links TRBV4-2 to TRBJ2-7; weak D call: TRBD2 (5 bases). Per the germline V gene, CDR1 is LGHNA and CDR2 is YNFKEQ. The CDR3 totals 16 residues. V was cut by 4 bases and J by 1 base, with 17 bases left in between. The CDR3 region is CASSPWRAVNSYEQYF. CDR3 nucleotides: TGTGCCAGCAGCCCCTGGCGGGCAGTTAATTCCTACGAGCAGTACTTC.

This clonotype was observed many times. The chain is built from TRBV12-3 or TRBV12-4 and TRBJ2-2; D uncertain. This CDR3 is 13 amino acids long. The germline V and J ends were trimmed by 6 bases and 7 bases, with 12 bases remaining between them. CDR3 in DNA: TGTGCCAGCAGCCCGACGTCGAGCGGGGAGCTGTTTTTT. It translates to CASSPTSSGELFF.

This clonotype was observed a handful of times. CDR3 DNA: TGTGCCAGCAGATCAGGGGGAGTATCCTACAATGAGCAGTTCTTC. The encoded protein is CASRSGGVSYNEQFF. The V call is TRBV28, the J call TRBJ2-1, with 7 bases identical to TRBD1. The V segment lost 6 bases and the J segment 1 base; nucleotides outside the gene matches: 6. CDR1 and CDR2 (germline): MDHEN, SYDVKM. The CDR3 covers 15 residues.

This clonotype turned up a few times. The J gene is TRBJ2-5, the V gene TRBV11-2; 9 positions match TRBD2. Germline V gene sequence: CDR1 SGHAT, CDR2 FQNNGV. V was clipped by 2 bases and J by 1 base; unmatched bases: 8. The CDR3 totals 17 residues. CDR3 protein: CASSLLAGTLGQETQYF. The CDR3 DNA follows: TGTGCCAGCAGCTTACTAGCGGGAACCTTGGGCCAAGAGACCCAGTACTTC.

This clonotype was seen only a few times. The rearrangement links TRBV7-8 to TRBJ2-5, with 10 bases lining up with TRBD1. CDR1 SGHVS and CDR2 FQNEAQ come from the germline V gene. This CDR3 comprises 15 residues. V was pared by 6 bases and J by 5 bases, with 9 bases of the junction left unmatched. The CDR3 spells CASSSQTGGWETQYF. Here the CDR3 DNA reads TGTGCCAGCAGTTCCCAGACAGGGGGCTGGGAGACCCAGTACTTC.